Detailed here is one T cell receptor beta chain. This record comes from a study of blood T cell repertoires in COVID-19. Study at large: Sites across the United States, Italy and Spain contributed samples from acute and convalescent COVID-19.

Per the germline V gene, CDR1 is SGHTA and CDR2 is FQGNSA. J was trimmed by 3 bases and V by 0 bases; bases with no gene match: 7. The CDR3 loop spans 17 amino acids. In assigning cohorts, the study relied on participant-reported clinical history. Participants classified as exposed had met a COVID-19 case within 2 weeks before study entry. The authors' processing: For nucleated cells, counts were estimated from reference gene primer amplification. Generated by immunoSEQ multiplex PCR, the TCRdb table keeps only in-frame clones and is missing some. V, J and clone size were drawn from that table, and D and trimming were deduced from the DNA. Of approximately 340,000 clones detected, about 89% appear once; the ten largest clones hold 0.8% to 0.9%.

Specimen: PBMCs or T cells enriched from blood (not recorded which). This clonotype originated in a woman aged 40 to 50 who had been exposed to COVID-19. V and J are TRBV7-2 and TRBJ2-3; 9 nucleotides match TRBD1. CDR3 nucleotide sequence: TGTGCCAGCAGCTTAGCGTTGGGGACAGGGTTGACAGATACGCAGTATTTT. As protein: CASSLALGTGLTDTQYF.